This T cell receptor beta chain is drawn from a study of sequential checkpoint blockade in melanoma. The treatment: randomized to nivolumab then ipilimumab (arm A) or the reverse (arm B). DNA-damaging chemotherapy had not been given to any patient beforehand. From thawed PBMCs, live CD3+CD8+ cells negative for CD19 and CD56 were sorted. Germline loops: CDR1 MNHEY, CDR2 SVGAGI. This CDR3 has 15 amino acids. V gave up 2 bases and J gave up 3 bases; unmatched junction bases: 4. Data came from immunoSEQ multiplex PCR; TCRdb stores just in-frame clones and leaves some out. The sample lists about 22,000 clones, 80% occurring once.

This TCR derives from a human donor with melanoma. Sequencing used CD8+ T cells sorted from blood (inferred from file names), obtained from a patient given nivolumab and ipilimumab in sequence. V gene TRBV6-5 combines with J gene TRBJ2-1, with TRBD1 matching 7 bases. The CDR3 bases are TGTGCCAGCAGTTACCAGACAGGGTTCTACAATGAGCAGTTCTTC. It encodes CASSYQTGFYNEQFF.